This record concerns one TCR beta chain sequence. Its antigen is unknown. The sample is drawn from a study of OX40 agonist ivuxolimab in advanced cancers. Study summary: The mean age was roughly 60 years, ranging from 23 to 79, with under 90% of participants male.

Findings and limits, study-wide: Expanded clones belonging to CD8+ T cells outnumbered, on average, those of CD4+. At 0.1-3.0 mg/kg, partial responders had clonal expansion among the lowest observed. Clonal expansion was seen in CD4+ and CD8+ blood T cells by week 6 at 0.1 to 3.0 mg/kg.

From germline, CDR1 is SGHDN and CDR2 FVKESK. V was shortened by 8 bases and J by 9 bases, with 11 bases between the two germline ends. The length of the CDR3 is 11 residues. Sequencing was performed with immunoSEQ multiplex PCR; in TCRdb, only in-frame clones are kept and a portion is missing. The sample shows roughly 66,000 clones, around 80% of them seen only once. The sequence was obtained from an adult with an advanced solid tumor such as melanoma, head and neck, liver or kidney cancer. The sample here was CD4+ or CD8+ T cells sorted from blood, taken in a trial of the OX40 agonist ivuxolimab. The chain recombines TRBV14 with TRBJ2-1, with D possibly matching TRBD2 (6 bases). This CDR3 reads CASGRGSEQFF. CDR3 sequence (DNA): TGTGCCAGCGGGCGGGGCAGTGAGCAGTTCTTC.